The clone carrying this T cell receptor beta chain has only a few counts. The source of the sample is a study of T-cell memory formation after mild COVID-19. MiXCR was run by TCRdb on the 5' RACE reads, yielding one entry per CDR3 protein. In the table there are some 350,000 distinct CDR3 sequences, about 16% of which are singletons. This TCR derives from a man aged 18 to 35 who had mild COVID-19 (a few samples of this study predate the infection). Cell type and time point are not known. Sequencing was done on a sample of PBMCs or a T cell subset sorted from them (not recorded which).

The CDR3: CASSPSPLAGGLTDTQYF. CDR3 coding DNA: TGTGCCAGCAGCCCTAGCCCTCTAGCGGGGGGCTTAACAGATACGCAGTATTTT. This sequence joins TRBV7-2 and TRBJ2-3, with 11 bases that match TRBD2. Germline V gene data show CDR1 as SGHTA and CDR2 as FQGNSA. V lost 5 bases and J lost 3; bases outside the gene matches: 13. This CDR3 is 18 amino acids long.